This T cell receptor (beta chain) is from a study of control samples from healthy donors and cancer patients. The CDR3 is made up of 16 amino acids. The ends lost 5 bases at V and 6 bases at J; junction bases unmatched: 10. From germline, CDR1 is SGHAT and CDR2 FQNNGV. Repertoires were generated with immunoSEQ multiplex PCR, while TCRdb's copy carries only in-frame clones and drops some. The repertoire holds fewer than 90,000 clones, with approximately 91% as singletons. The rearrangement uses TRBV11-2 and TRBJ2-2, with 9 bases lining up with TRBD2. The specimen was blood. This TCR was sampled from a woman aged 45-65 years in good health. The CDR3 DNA reads TGTGCCAGCAGCCCCGCGGGAGGGGGCGCATCCGGGGAGCTGTTTTTT. This sequence encodes CASSPAGGGASGELFF.